This TCR beta chain was retrieved from a study of CD8+ T cells in alopecia areata (dated by TCRdb to 2016 to 2019). Background for the entire study: High-throughput TCRbeta sequencing was used to examine T cell clonal expansion in alopecia areata in both the C3H/HeJ mouse model and human patients. On the human side, TCRbeta sequencing was run on scalp tissue and on sorted CD4+ and CD8+ peripheral blood T cells from healthy controls and from alopecia areata patients with either patchy or totalis/universalis disease. Scalp clonality was compared among normal scalp (n=4), patchy alopecia areata scalp (n=8), and alopecia totalis/universalis scalp (n=8). The RNA source kit depended on sample type: the PAXgene miRNA kit for fixed scalp, the miRNeasy kit for PBMCs, and the RNeasy kit for mouse skin. TCRbeta CDR3 regions were amplified by immunoSEQ multiplex PCR using 35 Vbeta forward and 13 Jbeta reverse primers.

Peripheral blood and lesional scalp punch biopsies were obtained from patients with alopecia areata. After PBMCs were isolated by density centrifugation and stained for CD3, CD4 and CD8, a FACSAria was used to sort CD4+ and CD8+ T cells. Untreated alopecia areata patients were recruited as part of a multicenter biomarker study. Blood CD8+ T cells from roughly 5 biomarker-study patients were further sorted into NKG2D-low and NKG2D-high fractions. The germline V gene supplies CDR1 MNHEY and CDR2 SVGAGI. The CDR3 contains 15 residues, cysteine and phenylalanine counted. Solely the CDR3 DNA is kept, with 45 bases framed from the first base. Here V drops 2 bases and J drops 5 bases, and the junction holds 7 bases not matched to any gene. The library was made by the immunoSEQ multiplex PCR assay. For TCR sequencing, RNA was extracted from every sample and reverse transcribed into cDNA to serve as template. First-strand cDNA was synthesized using SuperScript III with a 2:1 mix of oligo-dT and random hexamers. Amplification bias was assessed with a synthetic immune receptor repertoire, and residual bias was removed computationally. Concerning the study's data processing: After raw reads were preprocessed to remove errors, the CDR3 was defined following IMGT conventions as running from the conserved cysteine to phenylalanine. Clonality was calculated as 1 minus Shannon entropy normalized by log2 of the number of productive unique TCRs. CD4 or CD8 identity of scalp clones was inferred by cross-referencing scalp TCRbeta sequences with sorted blood CD4 and CD8 repertoires. Imported from immuneACCESS, the table was reduced by TCRdb to in-frame sequences with V and J called. These copies leave out some clones; in studies compared against another copy, an unresolved V gene accounts for under half, and the cause of the remainder is not known. V, J and clone size derive from that table, while D and trimming were established from the DNA sequence. This sample has over 25,000 clones in its table, and more than 60% of those were observed once. The top ten clones comprise 19% of the sample.

This clone was counted only a few times. Its cognate antigen has yet to be identified. Base quality data are lacking; no much larger clone is found one base away. Study-wide conclusions, independent of this receptor: Resident alphabeta T cells in normal human skin are also sequenced, complicating scalp TCR repertoire analysis, unlike mouse skin dominated by gammadelta T cells. Compared with normal scalp, lesional scalp had higher clonality and more expanded CD8+ clones, particularly in alopecia totalis/universalis, a pattern that suggests antigenic drive. TCR sequences shared between patients were less clear than in mice, possibly partly because of HLA diversity in the patient population.

The sequenced material came from NKG2D-low CD8+ T cells sorted from blood. The label giving this sample's cell subset or site can be read as: sorted CD8+ NKG2D-low blood T cells. This receptor chain uses TRBV6-5 and TRBJ2-3; 7 middle bases align to TRBD2. The origin of this receptor is a human donor with alopecia areata. In nucleotide form, the sequence is TGTGCCAGCAGTTACATCGGCGGGGGTATAGATACGCAGTATTTT. It is translated as CASSYIGGGIDTQYF.